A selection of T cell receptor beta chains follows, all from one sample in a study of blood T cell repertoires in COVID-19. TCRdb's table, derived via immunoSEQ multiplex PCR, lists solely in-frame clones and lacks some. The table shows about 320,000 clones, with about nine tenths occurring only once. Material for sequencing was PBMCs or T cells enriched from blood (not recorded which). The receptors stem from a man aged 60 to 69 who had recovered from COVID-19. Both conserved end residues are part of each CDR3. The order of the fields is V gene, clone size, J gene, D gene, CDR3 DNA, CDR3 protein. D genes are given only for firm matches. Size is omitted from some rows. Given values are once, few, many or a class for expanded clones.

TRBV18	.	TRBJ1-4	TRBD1	TGTGCCAGCTCACGGGCAGGGGGCTCAGAAAAACTGTTTTTT	CASSRAGGSEKLFF
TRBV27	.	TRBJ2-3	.	TGTGCCAGCAGTACCCAGGGCACAGATACGCAGTATTTT	CASSTQGTDTQYF
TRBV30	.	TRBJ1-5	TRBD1	TGTGCCTGGAGTGAGATGGACAGGGGGCAGCCCCAGCATTTT	CAWSEMDRGQPQHF
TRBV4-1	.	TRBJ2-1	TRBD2	TGCGCCAGCAGCCAAGATGGGGGAGGGCGCATAAGTGAGCAGTTCTTC	CASSQDGGGRISEQFF
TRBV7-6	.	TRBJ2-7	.	TGTGCCAGCAGCTTAGGAGTGGCAGGACAGAAGTACGAGCAGTACTTC	CASSLGVAGQKYEQYF
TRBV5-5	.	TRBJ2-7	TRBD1	TGTGCCAGCAGCTCGGGACAGGGGTCCTCCTACGAGCAGTACTTC	CASSSGQGSSYEQYF
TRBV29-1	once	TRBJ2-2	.	TGCAGCGTTGAACAGAGGCGCGGGGAGCTGTTTTTT	CSVEQRRGELFF
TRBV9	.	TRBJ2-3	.	TGTGCCAGCAGCGTAGGGGGCGGGACTAGCACAGATACGCAGTATTTT	CASSVGGGTSTDTQYF
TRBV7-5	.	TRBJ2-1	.	TGTGTCAGAAGACGACCTACGACTAGGTCCAATGAGCAGTTCTTC	CVRRRPTTRSNEQFF
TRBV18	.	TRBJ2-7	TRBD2	TGTGCCAGCTCACCCCCTAATTTAGCGGGAGCCCACGAGCAGTACTTC	CASSPPNLAGAHEQYF
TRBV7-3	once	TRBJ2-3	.	TGTGCCAGCAGTTCTCAGGGATTATCCACAGATACGCAGTATTTT	CASSSQGLSTDTQYF
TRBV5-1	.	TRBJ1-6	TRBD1	TGCGCCAGCAGCTTGGGGGCAGGGGGCCAATCCCATTCACCCCTCCACTTT	CASSLGAGGQSHSPLHF
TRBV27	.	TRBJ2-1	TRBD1	TGTGCCAGCAGTTCCCTCGGACAGGGGGGTTTGAATGAGCAGTTCTTC	CASSSLGQGGLNEQFF
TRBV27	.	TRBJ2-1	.	TGTGCCAGCAGCCGACAAAATCGGGAGCAGTTCTTC	CASSRQNREQFF
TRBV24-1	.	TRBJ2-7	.	TGTGCCACCAGTGGGGGGGGACAAGTCTACGAGCAGTACTTC	CATSGGGQVYEQYF
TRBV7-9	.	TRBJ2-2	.	TGTGCCAGCAGCTCCTGGTCAGGGGCGGCCGGGGAGCTGTTTTTT	CASSSWSGAAGELFF
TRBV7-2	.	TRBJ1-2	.	TGTGCCAGCAGTTTGACAGAGAGTAACTATGGCTACACCTTC	CASSLTESNYGYTF
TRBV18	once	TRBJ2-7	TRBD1	TGTGCCAGCTCACAAAACACAGGGGACAGCTCCTACGAGCAGTACTTC	CASSQNTGDSSYEQYF
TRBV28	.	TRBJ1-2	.	TGTGCCAGCAGTAGACGACAGAGCTATGGCTACACCTTC	CASSRRQSYGYTF
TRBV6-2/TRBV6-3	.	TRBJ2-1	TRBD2	TGTGCCAGCAGTTATGGGCTAGCGGGGGGGAATGAGCAGTTCTTC	CASSYGLAGGNEQFF
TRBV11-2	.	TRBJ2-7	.	TGTGCCAGCAGCTTGTGGACAGCGAAAAGCAACGAGCAGTACTTC	CASSLWTAKSNEQYF
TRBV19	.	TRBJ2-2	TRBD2	TGTGCCAGTTTAAGTCCAACGGGACTAGCGGGAGGGCAGGACGGGGAGCTGTTTTTT	CASLSPTGLAGGQDGELFF
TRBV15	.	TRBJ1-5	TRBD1	TGTGCCACCAGCAGAGATGCGACAGGGGGGGAAGGTCAGCCCCAGCATTTT	CATSRDATGGEGQPQHF
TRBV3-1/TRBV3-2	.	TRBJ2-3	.	TGTGCCAGCAGCCCTAAGAATGGTAGCACAGATACGCAGTATTTT	CASSPKNGSTDTQYF
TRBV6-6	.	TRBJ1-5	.	TGTGCCAGCGATCAGGGGAGCCGCAATCAGCCCCAGCATTTT	CASDQGSRNQPQHF
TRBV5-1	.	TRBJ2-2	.	TGCGCCAGCAGTCTTCCGGGGGCGAACACCGGGGAGCTGTTTTTT	CASSLPGANTGELFF
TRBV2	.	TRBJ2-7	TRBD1	TGTGCCAGCAGCCCGGGACAGGGTACCTACGAGCAGTACTTC	CASSPGQGTYEQYF
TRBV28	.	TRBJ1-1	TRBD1	TGTGCCAGCAGTATCAACAGGGGGAACACTGAAGCTTTCTTT	CASSINRGNTEAFF
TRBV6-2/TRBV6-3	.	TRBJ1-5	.	TGTGCCAGCAGCGGACAGTTAAGGCAGCCCCAGCATTTT	CASSGQLRQPQHF
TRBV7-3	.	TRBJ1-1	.	TGTGCCAGCAGCTTAACGGAGGGTAACACTGAAGCTTTCTTT	CASSLTEGNTEAFF